This passage covers 17 T cell receptor beta chains from one sample sequenced in a study of radiotherapy plus CTLA-4 blockade in lung cancer. Assay used: immunoSEQ multiplex PCR; TCRdb lists only in-frame clones, some missing. The sample has approximately 72,000 clones; roughly three quarters are singletons. The sequencing here drew on peripheral blood, taken from a patient treated with radiotherapy plus ipilimumab. These receptors were obtained from a human donor with non-small cell lung cancer who had a complete response to radiotherapy plus ipilimumab.

This chain links TRBV5-6 with TRBJ1-1; D gene uncertain. The CDR3 is 12 residues long. The germline V gene has CDR1 SGHDT and CDR2 YYEEEE. The ends were cut back, 1 base at V and 4 bases at J, with 5 bases in the middle. The chain's CDR3 is CASSLRATEAFF. The CDR3 coding sequence is TGTGCCAGCAGCTTGCGAGCCACTGAAGCTTTCTTT.

This chain links TRBV25-1 with TRBJ1-2; 7 nucleotides agree with TRBD1. The CDR3 is made up of 13 amino acids. Germline CDR1 and CDR2: MGHDK and SYGVNS. Unmatched junction bases numbered 4, after V lost 3 bases and J lost 6 bases. Here the CDR3 reads CASSDSQGHGYTF. The CDR3 region has the DNA TGTGCCAGCAGTGACTCACAGGGGCATGGCTACACCTTC.

The chain recombines TRBV5-1 with TRBJ1-3; a possible D gene is TRBD1 (6 bases). Trimming cost V 0 bases and J 3 bases, with 13 bases left between them. CDR3 length: 16 residues. Germline assignment: CDR1 SGHRS and CDR2 YFSETQ. This CDR3 is CASSLGVQGSGNTIYF. CDR3 nucleotide sequence: TGCGCCAGCAGCTTGGGGGTACAGGGAAGTGGAAACACCATATATTTT.

The chain carries TRBV6-1 and TRBJ1-2; the match to TRBD1 covers 7 bases. CDR1 and CDR2 (germline): MNHNS, SASEGT. The CDR3 runs 14 residues. V gave up 2 bases and J gave up 4 bases; unmatched junction bases: 4. The CDR3: CASSEHDRVYGYTF. In nucleotides, the CDR3 is TGTGCCAGCAGTGAACATGACAGGGTCTATGGCTACACCTTC.

V is TRBV30 and J is TRBJ2-4; 7 bases fit TRBD1. Unmatched junction bases numbered 6, after V lost 1 base and J lost 0 bases. CDR1 is GTSNPN, CDR2 SVGIG, per germline (reference sequence). CDR3 size: 16 residues. In DNA form, the CDR3 reads TGTGCCTGGAGTGGACAGGGCGTCGGAGCCAAAAACATTCAGTACTTC. Protein sequence: CAWSGQGVGAKNIQYF. Supplemented by reference TRBV30 and TRBJ2-4, the full variable domain reads SQTIHQWPATLVQPVGSPLSLECTVEGTSNPNLYWYRQAAGRGLQLLFYSVGIGQISSEVPQNLSASRPQDRQFILSSKKLLLSDSGFYLCAWSGQGVGAKNIQYFGAGTRLSVL.

This clone was counted only a few times. The chain recombines TRBV7-2 with TRBJ2-1; D may be TRBD2 (6 bases). Trimming pared 5 bases from V and 5 bases from J, leaving 19 bases between. From germline, CDR1 is SGHTA and CDR2 FQGNSA. This CDR3 has 16 amino acids. In DNA, the CDR3 is TGTGCCAGCAGCCGCCCGCCCGGGAGTCCGGACAATGAGCAGTTCTTC. This sequence encodes CASSRPPGSPDNEQFF.

J is TRBJ2-5 and V is TRBV9; weak D call: TRBD1 (7 bases). V was clipped by 0 bases and J by 4 bases, with 13 bases between them. CDR1 and CDR2 (germline): SGDLS, YYNGEE. The CDR3 extends over 15 amino acids. This chain's CDR3 is CASSVGQGGGETQYF. In DNA, the CDR3 is TGTGCCAGCAGCGTAGGACAGGGAGGTGGAGAGACCCAGTACTTC.

This chain uses TRBV6-5 with TRBJ1-2, with D possibly TRBD1 on 5 matching bases. Germline CDR1 and CDR2: MNHEY and SVGAGI. V lost 9 bases to trimming and J lost 0 bases, with 14 bases between them. The CDR3 contains 14 residues. As DNA, the CDR3 is TGTGCCAGTAACAGGTTCGCGTCTAACTATGGCTACACCTTC. Protein product: CASNRFASNYGYTF.

V gene TRBV6-5 combines with J gene TRBJ1-5; D ambiguous. Trimming removed 4 bases from V and 2 bases from J, with 12 bases in between. The CDR3 runs to 15 residues. The germline V gene encodes CDR1 MNHEY and CDR2 SVGAGI. This CDR3 reads CASSSRAVGNQPQHF. The CDR3 DNA sequence: TGTGCCAGCAGTTCGCGCGCGGTAGGCAATCAGCCCCAGCATTTT.

For this clone: Distinct nucleotide sequences in the sample also encode this CDR3. This sequence joins TRBV5-8 and TRBJ1-5, with D maybe TRBD1 (5 bases). This CDR3 is 15 amino acids long. Between the trimmed V and J ends, which lost 7 bases and 2 bases, there was a span of 16 bases. Per germline, CDR1 SGHTS and CDR2 YDEGEE. In nucleotides, the CDR3 is TGTGCCAGCGGCCCCTGGTTAGGGGGCAATCAGCCCCAGCATTTT. It translates to CASGPWLGGNQPQHF. Combining the CDR3 with reference TRBV5-8 and TRBJ1-5 gives the whole variable domain EAGVTQSPTHLIKTRGQQATLRCSPISGHTSVYWYQQALGLGLQFLLWYDEGEERNRGNFPPRFSGRQFPNYSSELNVNALELEDSALYLCASGPWLGGNQPQHFGDGTRLSIL.

The J gene is TRBJ2-7, the V gene TRBV7-9; weak D call: TRBD1 (5 bases). CDR1 is SEHNR and CDR2 is FQNEAQ in the germline V gene (reference sequence). The CDR3 length is 14 residues. V was clipped by 5 bases and J by 2 bases, with 13 bases between them. The CDR3 nucleotides read TGTGCCAGCAGCGAAAACTACAGGCCCTACGAGCAGTACTTC. Translating it yields CASSENYRPYEQYF.

This clone qualifies as medium-sized (0.01 to 0.1%). The chain combines TRBV6-5 with TRBJ2-1, with 8 bases lining up with TRBD1. The V segment lost 3 bases and the J segment 5 bases; nucleotides outside the gene matches: 9. CDR3 length: 16 residues. Germline CDR1 MNHEY, CDR2 SVGAGI. Written as DNA, the CDR3 is TGTGCCAGCAGTTATGGAGACAGGGGTTTCAACAATGAGCAGTTCTTC. As protein: CASSYGDRGFNNEQFF.

The chain is built from TRBV7-2 and TRBJ2-5; D is ambiguous. The end of the DNA is better explained by TRBJ2-7, so the J call may be wrong. The CDR3 consists of 15 residues. Germline lookup yields CDR1 SGHTA and CDR2 FQGNSA. CDR3 residues: CASSPSDQSSYEQYF. DNA for the CDR3: TGTGCCAGCAGCCCATCGGACCAAAGCTCCTACGAGCAGTACTTC.

By proportion, this clone is medium-sized. V usage is TRBV25-1 and J usage is TRBJ1-1; 10 bases align to TRBD1. V lost 0 bases to trimming and J lost 3 bases; unmatched junction nucleotides: 1. This CDR3 contains 15 residues. Germline values: CDR1 MGHDK, CDR2 SYGVNS. CDR3 in amino acids: CASSEYGTGDTEAFF. CDR3 bases: TGTGCCAGCAGTGAATACGGGACAGGGGACACTGAAGCTTTCTTT.

This chain connects TRBV2 to TRBJ1-3, with D uncertain. The length of the CDR3 is 12 residues. Trimming took 0 bases from V and 3 from J, leaving 0 bases between them. Germline loops: CDR1 SNHLY, CDR2 FYNNEI. Here the CDR3 reads CASSEAGNTIYF. In DNA form, the CDR3 reads TGTGCCAGCAGTGAAGCTGGAAACACCATATATTTT.

The chain recombines TRBV30 with TRBJ2-7; D unresolved. Between the trimmed V and J ends, which lost 3 bases and 0 bases, there was a span of 15 bases. The CDR3 has 15 residues. The V gene's germline CDR1 is GTSNPN and CDR2 SVGIG (reference sequence). The CDR3 bases are TGTGCCTGGAGCGGTCCCCCCAGTGGCTCCTACGAGCAGTACTTC. Its protein product is CAWSGPPSGSYEQYF.

The V gene is TRBV28, the J gene TRBJ2-4; D not resolved. Looked up from germline, CDR1 is MDHEN and CDR2 is SYDVKM. This CDR3 comprises 12 residues. In nucleotides, the CDR3 is TGTGCTACCGAGGTAGCCAAAAACATTCAGTACTTC. Its translation: CATEVAKNIQYF.